A selection of T cell receptor beta chains follows, all from one sample in a study of graft-versus-host responses after intestinal transplantation. The repertoire was sequenced with immunoSEQ multiplex PCR; TCRdb's copy has only in-frame clones and lacks some. This sample has approximately 70,000 clones, with roughly 92% found just once. The sample here was bone marrow, taken roughly 780 days after intestinal transplantation. Receptor source: a human patient who received an intestinal transplant, so some T cells may come from the graft donor. Each CDR3 is given with its conserved first and last residue. The order of the fields is V gene, clone size, D gene, J gene, CDR3 DNA, CDR3 protein. D genes are given only for firm matches. Expanded clones are given a class, and other clones once, few, many or no size at all.

v_gene: TRBV7-9; abundance: .; d_gene: .; j_gene: TRBJ1-3; CDR3nt: TGTGCCAGCAGCTTACGGGTAGGGCGGATTAGCTCTGGAAACACCATATATTTT; CDR3aa: CASSLRVGRISSGNTIYF
v_gene: TRBV18; abundance: .; d_gene: TRBD2; j_gene: TRBJ2-7; CDR3nt: TGTGCCAGCTCACCGAAACTAGCGGGGGGGCCCCACGAGCAGTACTTC; CDR3aa: CASSPKLAGGPHEQYF
v_gene: TRBV30; abundance: .; d_gene: .; j_gene: TRBJ1-3; CDR3nt: TGTGCCTGGGCCCCTGGAAACACCATATATTTT; CDR3aa: CAWAPGNTIYF
v_gene: TRBV7-2; abundance: .; d_gene: .; j_gene: TRBJ1-2; CDR3nt: TGTGCCAGCAGCTTAGCGCAAGGGTACTATGGCTACACCTTC; CDR3aa: CASSLAQGYYGYTF
v_gene: TRBV7-9; abundance: .; d_gene: TRBD2; j_gene: TRBJ2-1; CDR3nt: TGTGCCAGCAGCTTAGGTTATAGTATAGCGGGGGGGCCACTTGAGCAGTTCTTC; CDR3aa: CASSLGYSIAGGPLEQFF
v_gene: TRBV5-1; abundance: once; d_gene: .; j_gene: TRBJ2-2; CDR3nt: TGCGCCAGCAGCTTGGATGGAAGCGGCTTCGTGACCGGGGAGCTGTTTTTT; CDR3aa: CASSLDGSGFVTGELFF
v_gene: TRBV7-3; abundance: .; d_gene: .; j_gene: TRBJ2-7; CDR3nt: TGTGCCAGCAGCTTAACGTCGCTGGACGAGCAGTACTTC; CDR3aa: CASSLTSLDEQYF
v_gene: TRBV2; abundance: .; d_gene: .; j_gene: TRBJ1-5; CDR3nt: TGTGCCAGCGTAGGGACACAAAATAGCAATCAGCCCCAGCATTTT; CDR3aa: CASVGTQNSNQPQHF
v_gene: TRBV27; abundance: .; d_gene: .; j_gene: TRBJ2-2; CDR3nt: TGTGCCAGCAGTCCCCGCTCAAGTCCCGGGGAGCTGTTTTTT; CDR3aa: CASSPRSSPGELFF
v_gene: TRBV5-4; abundance: .; d_gene: TRBD2; j_gene: TRBJ2-1; CDR3nt: TGTGCCAGCAGCCCGACGGGACTACTTTACAATGAGCAGTTCTTC; CDR3aa: CASSPTGLLYNEQFF
v_gene: TRBV6-6; abundance: .; d_gene: .; j_gene: TRBJ2-5; CDR3nt: TGTGCCAGCAGTTACGAATGGGAGACCCAGTACTTC; CDR3aa: CASSYEWETQYF
v_gene: TRBV7-9; abundance: .; d_gene: .; j_gene: TRBJ1-6; CDR3nt: TGTGCCAGCAGCTCTTTGGTGGGATCACCCCTCCACTTT; CDR3aa: CASSSLVGSPLHF
v_gene: TRBV7-9; abundance: .; d_gene: TRBD2; j_gene: TRBJ2-1; CDR3nt: TGTGCCAGCAGCCTAGTGTGGGGGGGCAATGAGCAGTTCTTC; CDR3aa: CASSLVWGGNEQFF
v_gene: TRBV4-1; abundance: .; d_gene: .; j_gene: TRBJ2-7; CDR3nt: TGCGCCAGCAGCCAAGTGGGAAGCGGCGAGCAGTACTTC; CDR3aa: CASSQVGSGEQYF
v_gene: TRBV4-2; abundance: .; d_gene: .; j_gene: TRBJ2-1; CDR3nt: TGTGCCAGCAGCCAACAATTTGGCAATGAGCAGTTCTTC; CDR3aa: CASSQQFGNEQFF
v_gene: TRBV30; abundance: .; d_gene: TRBD2; j_gene: TRBJ2-1; CDR3nt: TGTGCCTGGAGTGTCAGACTAGCGGAGGGTGAGCAGTTCTTC; CDR3aa: CAWSVRLAEGEQFF
v_gene: TRBV15; abundance: once; d_gene: .; j_gene: TRBJ2-7; CDR3nt: TGTGCCACCAGCAAAAGCGGAAACTACGAGCAGTACTTC; CDR3aa: CATSKSGNYEQYF
v_gene: TRBV11-2; abundance: .; d_gene: .; j_gene: TRBJ2-7; CDR3nt: TGTGCCAGCAGCCCCGGATACTCTTCTTACGAGCAGTACTTC; CDR3aa: CASSPGYSSYEQYF
v_gene: TRBV21-1; abundance: .; d_gene: .; j_gene: TRBJ2-3; CDR3nt: TGTGCCAGCAGCAAAGCCGCGCCAGGGTTTAGGACAGATACGCAGTATTTT; CDR3aa: CASSKAAPGFRTDTQYF
v_gene: TRBV19; abundance: .; d_gene: .; j_gene: TRBJ2-4; CDR3nt: TGTGCCAGTAGTATAGCCGGCAGACTAGCCAAAAACATTCAGTACTTC; CDR3aa: CASSIAGRLAKNIQYF
v_gene: TRBV6-5; abundance: once; d_gene: TRBD1; j_gene: TRBJ1-1; CDR3nt: TGTGCCAGCAGTTACGGGACAGGGGGGGGCACTGAAGCTTTCTTT; CDR3aa: CASSYGTGGGTEAFF
v_gene: TRBV13; abundance: .; d_gene: TRBD2; j_gene: TRBJ2-3; CDR3nt: TGTGCCAGCAGCACAGGGGGACTAGCGGGCACAGATACGCAGTATTTT; CDR3aa: CASSTGGLAGTDTQYF
v_gene: TRBV27; abundance: .; d_gene: TRBD1; j_gene: TRBJ1-1; CDR3nt: TGTGCCAGCAGAACGTTTGTCAGGGGGCGAAGGAACACTGAAGCTTTCTTT; CDR3aa: CASRTFVRGRRNTEAFF
v_gene: TRBV28; abundance: few; d_gene: .; j_gene: TRBJ2-2; CDR3nt: TGTGCCAGCAGTTTATCGCTCCTAGTGAACACCGGGGAGCTGTTTTTT; CDR3aa: CASSLSLLVNTGELFF
v_gene: TRBV6-6; abundance: .; d_gene: .; j_gene: TRBJ1-5; CDR3nt: TGTGCCAGCAGTCGGGAGGGCAATCAGCCCCAGCATTTT; CDR3aa: CASSREGNQPQHF
v_gene: TRBV2; abundance: .; d_gene: .; j_gene: TRBJ2-1; CDR3nt: TGTGCCAGCAGTGTTAGAGTACCGGGAGCCCATGAGCAGTTCTTC; CDR3aa: CASSVRVPGAHEQFF
v_gene: TRBV4-1; abundance: .; d_gene: .; j_gene: TRBJ1-5; CDR3nt: TGCGCCAGCAGCCAAGTAATAGATCAGCCCCAGCATTTT; CDR3aa: CASSQVIDQPQHF
v_gene: TRBV6-5; abundance: .; d_gene: .; j_gene: TRBJ2-7; CDR3nt: TGTGCCAGCAGTCCGGGACAAGCACTCTCCTACGAGCAGTACTTC; CDR3aa: CASSPGQALSYEQYF
v_gene: TRBV13; abundance: .; d_gene: .; j_gene: TRBJ1-2; CDR3nt: TGTGCCAGCAGCTTGACGACCGGCGGCTACACCTTC; CDR3aa: CASSLTTGGYTF
v_gene: TRBV10-3; abundance: .; d_gene: .; j_gene: TRBJ2-7; CDR3nt: TGTGCCATCAGTGGGTCGAACTCCTACGAGCAGTACTTC; CDR3aa: CAISGSNSYEQYF
v_gene: TRBV7-6; abundance: .; d_gene: .; j_gene: TRBJ1-5; CDR3nt: TGTGCCAGCAGCTTTGGCGGGCCCTCCACTCAGCCCCAGCATTTT; CDR3aa: CASSFGGPSTQPQHF
v_gene: TRBV4-1; abundance: .; d_gene: .; j_gene: TRBJ2-1; CDR3nt: TGCGCCAGCAGCCAGTACTGGGCCTCCTACAATGAGCAGTTCTTC; CDR3aa: CASSQYWASYNEQFF
v_gene: TRBV18; abundance: once; d_gene: .; j_gene: TRBJ1-1; CDR3nt: TGTGCCAGCTCACCGGGGCAGCTTGAAGCTTTCTTT; CDR3aa: CASSPGQLEAFF
v_gene: TRBV18; abundance: .; d_gene: .; j_gene: TRBJ2-6; CDR3nt: TGTGCCAGCTCAAGGGGTGGTGGGGCCAACGTCCTGACTTTC; CDR3aa: CASSRGGGANVLTF
v_gene: TRBV10-3; abundance: .; d_gene: .; j_gene: TRBJ2-1; CDR3nt: TGTGCCACCTTTCTCGGGACGTCGACGGGAAATGAGCAGTTCTTC; CDR3aa: CATFLGTSTGNEQFF
v_gene: TRBV7-9; abundance: .; d_gene: .; j_gene: TRBJ2-2; CDR3nt: TGTGCCAGCAGTCCAGTAACGGGAGTTGGGACCGGGGAGCTGTTTTTT; CDR3aa: CASSPVTGVGTGELFF
v_gene: TRBV28; abundance: .; d_gene: .; j_gene: TRBJ1-5; CDR3nt: TGTGCCAGCAGTTTCCGGCAGGCCAATCAGCCCCAGCATTTT; CDR3aa: CASSFRQANQPQHF
v_gene: TRBV7-9; abundance: .; d_gene: TRBD2; j_gene: TRBJ2-1; CDR3nt: TGTGCCAGCAGGAGCTTAGATCCTCTAGCGGGTACCGACAATGAGCAGTTCTTC; CDR3aa: CASRSLDPLAGTDNEQFF
v_gene: TRBV11-1; abundance: .; d_gene: TRBD2; j_gene: TRBJ2-7; CDR3nt: TGTGCCAGCAGCTCTACGGGACTAGCGGGGGGGACAGGCCACGAGCAGTACTTC; CDR3aa: CASSSTGLAGGTGHEQYF
v_gene: TRBV5-1; abundance: .; d_gene: .; j_gene: TRBJ1-2; CDR3nt: TGCGCCAGCAGCTTGTGGACAGACTCTAATGGCTACACCTTC; CDR3aa: CASSLWTDSNGYTF
v_gene: TRBV5-1; abundance: .; d_gene: .; j_gene: TRBJ2-1; CDR3nt: TGCGCCAGCAGCCTGGGGGGTGTGGGGACTTCCTACAATGAGCAGTTCTTC; CDR3aa: CASSLGGVGTSYNEQFF
v_gene: TRBV28; abundance: .; d_gene: TRBD2; j_gene: TRBJ2-7; CDR3nt: TGTGCCAGCATGCCGGGAGGGTACTTTGGCGAGCAGTACTTC; CDR3aa: CASMPGGYFGEQYF
v_gene: TRBV29-1; abundance: .; d_gene: TRBD2; j_gene: TRBJ2-3; CDR3nt: TGCAGCGCCCCCGGCCCGGGAGGGGAGACAGATACGCAGTATTTT; CDR3aa: CSAPGPGGETDTQYF
v_gene: TRBV4-1; abundance: .; d_gene: .; j_gene: TRBJ2-7; CDR3nt: TGCGCCAGCAGCCAAGTCCGGGCTAGCGTCTTCTACGAGCAGTACTTC; CDR3aa: CASSQVRASVFYEQYF
v_gene: TRBV28; abundance: .; d_gene: TRBD2; j_gene: TRBJ2-7; CDR3nt: TGTGCCAGCAGTCCCCGGGACTACGTCCCCTACGAGCAGTACTTC; CDR3aa: CASSPRDYVPYEQYF
v_gene: TRBV5-6; abundance: .; d_gene: .; j_gene: TRBJ1-1; CDR3nt: TGTGCCAGCAGCTCGTTTGCAGGGAGGCTGAACACTGAAGCTTTCTTT; CDR3aa: CASSSFAGRLNTEAFF
v_gene: TRBV6-1; abundance: .; d_gene: TRBD1; j_gene: TRBJ1-1; CDR3nt: TGTGCCAGCAGTGGGAGTAGGGGGCAGGAAGCTTTCTTT; CDR3aa: CASSGSRGQEAFF
v_gene: TRBV19; abundance: .; d_gene: .; j_gene: TRBJ2-1; CDR3nt: TGTGCCAGTAGTTTGTCCGCGACCGTCCACAATGAGCAGTTCTTC; CDR3aa: CASSLSATVHNEQFF
v_gene: TRBV2; abundance: .; d_gene: .; j_gene: TRBJ1-1; CDR3nt: TGTGCCAGCAGGGTGAACACTGAAGCTTTCTTT; CDR3aa: CASRVNTEAFF
v_gene: TRBV10-2; abundance: .; d_gene: .; j_gene: TRBJ2-7; CDR3nt: TGCGCCAGCAGTGAAGGGGGGAGCTACGAGCAGTACTTC; CDR3aa: CASSEGGSYEQYF
v_gene: TRBV11-1; abundance: .; d_gene: .; j_gene: TRBJ1-1; CDR3nt: TGTGCCAGCAGCCAAAACAGGTGGGGGAACACTGAAGCTTTCTTT; CDR3aa: CASSQNRWGNTEAFF
v_gene: TRBV6-5; abundance: .; d_gene: TRBD1; j_gene: TRBJ1-5; CDR3nt: TGTGCCAGCAGTTTCGGACAGGATCAGCCCCAGCATTTT; CDR3aa: CASSFGQDQPQHF
v_gene: TRBV6-5; abundance: .; d_gene: TRBD1; j_gene: TRBJ1-2; CDR3nt: TGTGCCAGCAGTAATGACAGGGACAGGGGCTACACCTTC; CDR3aa: CASSNDRDRGYTF
v_gene: TRBV5-6; abundance: .; d_gene: TRBD1; j_gene: TRBJ1-5; CDR3nt: TGTGCCAGCAGCTTGGCCGGGACAGCAGGGTATCAGCCCCAGCATTTT; CDR3aa: CASSLAGTAGYQPQHF
v_gene: TRBV18; abundance: .; d_gene: .; j_gene: TRBJ2-1; CDR3nt: TGTGCCAGCTCACCAAGGACAGCCAACGATGAGCAGTTCTTC; CDR3aa: CASSPRTANDEQFF